These 15 T cell receptor beta chains originate from one sample sequenced in a study of cytomegalovirus exposure and HLA in healthy donors. 60 Vbeta and 13 Jbeta primers were used in PCR. The data were produced by immunoSEQ multiplex PCR, yet TCRdb's version contains in-frame clones alone and is incomplete. The sample carries 130,000 or so clones, 80% to 90% recorded once. Sample: PBMCs. The receptors were gathered from a woman between 18 and 29 years old in good health and CMV-seropositive.

J is TRBJ1-3 and V is TRBV10-2; tentative D call: TRBD1 (5 bases). Trimming cost V 4 bases and J 4 bases, with 11 bases left between them. The CDR3 extends over 14 amino acids. Germline V CDR1 and CDR2: WSHSY, SAAADI. CDR3 nucleotides: TGCGCCAGCAGTGGCGGGACGCTGGGAAACACCATATATTTT. It yields the protein CASSGGTLGNTIYF.

The gene calls are TRBV27 and TRBJ2-7; TRBD2 is a possible D gene (5 bases). V was pared by 3 bases and J by 2 bases, with 8 bases between. This CDR3 is 13 amino acids long. Per germline, CDR1 MNHEY and CDR2 SMNVEV (reference sequence). CDR3 amino acids: CASSFGVAYEQYF. The CDR3 DNA follows: TGTGCCAGCAGTTTCGGGGTAGCCTACGAGCAGTACTTC.

The J gene is TRBJ2-7, the V gene TRBV7-6; D not resolved. This CDR3 region has 15 residues. CDR1 SGHVS and CDR2 FNYEAQ come from the germline V gene. The V gene lost 1 base and the J gene lost 6 bases, with 16 bases spanning the gap. The CDR3: CASSLVTETIGEQYF. In DNA form, the CDR3 reads TGTGCCAGCAGCTTAGTAACAGAAACCATCGGCGAGCAGTACTTC.

This sequence joins TRBV7-7 and TRBJ2-2; D gene uncertain. Trimming cost V 2 bases and J 3 bases, with 7 bases left between them. Germline assignment: CDR1 SSHAT and CDR2 FNYEAQ (reference sequence). The CDR3 is 14 residues long. CDR3: CASSLRLYTGELFF. CDR3 DNA: TGTGCCAGCAGCTTACGACTGTACACCGGGGAGCTGTTTTTT.

V is TRBV29-1 and J is TRBJ2-2; possibly TRBD1 for D (6 bases). The ends were cut back, 7 bases at V and 4 bases at J, with 13 bases in the middle. Germline V gives CDR1 SQVTM, CDR2 ANQGSEA. The CDR3 has 13 residues. CDR3 sequence (DNA): TGCAGCGGATTGGACAGATTCACCGGGGAGCTGTTTTTT. Encoded protein: CSGLDRFTGELFF.

The rearrangement uses TRBV5-1 and TRBJ1-4; 8 bases fit TRBD1. Looked up from germline, CDR1 is SGHRS and CDR2 is YFSETQ. Trimming at V came to 0 bases and at J to 5 bases, leaving 0 bases not matched to a gene. The length of the CDR3 is 14 residues. The CDR3 loop is CASSLGQGNEKLFF. CDR3 bases: TGCGCCAGCAGCTTGGGACAGGGGAATGAAAAACTGTTTTTT.

The chain combines TRBV7-3 with TRBJ2-1; maybe TRBD2 (5 bases). The CDR3 runs to 16 residues. Between the trimmed V and J ends, which lost 5 bases and 5 bases, there was a span of 19 bases. Germline V gene sequence: CDR1 SGHTA, CDR2 FQGTGA. The CDR3 coding sequence is TGTGCCAGCAGCCCCAATAATCCGGGAAACAACAATGAGCAGTTCTTC. This sequence encodes CASSPNNPGNNNEQFF.

The rearrangement joins TRBV5-6 to TRBJ1-4; D possibly corresponds to TRBD1 (5 bases). Germline assignment: CDR1 SGHDT and CDR2 YYEEEE. Trimming shortened V by 6 bases and J by 0 bases, and 9 bases separated the two germline ends. This CDR3 region has 14 residues. The CDR3, as DNA: TGTGCCAGCAAAATAGGGGCAACTAATGAAAAACTGTTTTTT. Its protein is CASKIGATNEKLFF. Looking up the rest from reference TRBV5-6 and TRBJ1-4 gives the full variable domain: DAGVTQSPTHLIKTRGQQVTLRCSPKSGHDTVSWYQQALGQGPQFIFQYYEEEERQRGNFPDRFSGHQFPNYSSELNVNALLLGDSALYLCASKIGATNEKLFFGSGTQLSVL.

The chain uses TRBV4-2 and TRBJ2-2; D remains unclear. Germline values: CDR1 LGHNA, CDR2 YNFKEQ. The CDR3 covers 15 residues. The V and J ends lost 1 base and 2 bases respectively, with 8 bases between them. CDR3 loop: CASSQVEINTGELFF. The CDR3 DNA is TGTGCCAGCAGCCAAGTGGAGATAAACACCGGGGAGCTGTTTTTT.

The V and J genes are TRBV4-1 and TRBJ2-7; the match to TRBD2 covers 8 bases. The V segment lost 4 bases and the J segment 6 bases; nucleotides outside the gene matches: 8. The CDR3 length is 14 residues. Germline CDR1 is MGHRA and CDR2 is YSYEKL. Written as DNA, the CDR3 is TGCGCCAGCAGCCCGGGGGGGGGAACGTTCGAGCAGTACTTC. Amino acid sequence: CASSPGGGTFEQYF.

The rearrangement joins TRBV6-1 to TRBJ1-5; a weak D match, TRBD1 (6 bases). This CDR3 comprises 15 residues. Germline CDR1 and CDR2: MNHNS and SASEGT. V shed 9 bases and J shed 0 bases, with 15 bases lying between them. CDR3 amino acids: CASIRTVYSNQPQHF. In nucleotides, the CDR3 is TGTGCCAGTATTAGGACAGTTTATAGCAATCAGCCCCAGCATTTT.

This clone was recorded only once. The rearrangement joins TRBV5-6 to TRBJ1-5; tentative D call: TRBD1 (5 bases). Germline CDR1 SGHDT, CDR2 YYEEEE. Trimming pared 0 bases from V and 1 base from J, leaving 5 bases between. The CDR3 has 14 amino acids. CDR3 sequence: CASSLGQSNQPQHF. In nucleotides, the CDR3 is TGTGCCAGCAGCTTGGGACAGAGCAATCAGCCCCAGCATTTT.

The V and J genes are TRBV6-8 and TRBJ1-3, with D maybe TRBD1 (5 bases). V lost 0 bases, J lost 4 bases, and 22 bases lay in between. This CDR3 spans 19 amino acids. Germline lookup yields CDR1 MNHGY and CDR2 SAAAGT. CDR3 protein: CASSYSTQGNVLLGNTIYF. The CDR3, as DNA: TGTGCCAGCAGTTACTCGACGCAGGGAAACGTCTTGTTAGGAAACACCATATATTTT.

Comments on this clone: The junction shows a germline mismatch at one end, possibly a read error. J is TRBJ2-7 and V is TRBV19; the D gene is possibly TRBD1 (6 bases). This CDR3 region has 14 residues. Germline lookup yields CDR1 LNHDA and CDR2 SQIVND (reference sequence). This chain's CDR3 is CASKLPTGKGEQYF. Written as DNA, the CDR3 is TGTGCAAGTAAGCTCCCAACAGGGAAAGGGGAGCAGTACTTC.

This clone was seen only once. The chain links TRBV11-2 to TRBJ1-1, with D perhaps TRBD1 (5 bases). Germline V lookup: CDR1 SGHAT, CDR2 FQNNGV. The CDR3 runs to 15 residues. V was cut by 0 bases and J by 11 bases, with 19 bases left in between. CDR3 loop: CASSLEGTGHGWAFF. The CDR3 DNA reads TGTGCCAGCAGCTTAGAAGGAACAGGCCATGGGTGGGCTTTCTTT.